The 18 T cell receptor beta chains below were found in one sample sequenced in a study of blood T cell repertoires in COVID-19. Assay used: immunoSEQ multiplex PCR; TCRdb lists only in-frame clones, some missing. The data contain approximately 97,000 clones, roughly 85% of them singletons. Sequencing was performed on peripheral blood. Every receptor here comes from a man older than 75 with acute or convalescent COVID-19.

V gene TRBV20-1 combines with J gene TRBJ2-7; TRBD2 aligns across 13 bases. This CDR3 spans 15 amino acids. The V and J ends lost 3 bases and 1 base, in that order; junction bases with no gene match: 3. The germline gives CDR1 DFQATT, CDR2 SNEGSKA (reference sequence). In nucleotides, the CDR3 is TGCAGTGCTAGTGGGACTAGCGGGATGTCCTACGAGCAGTACTTC. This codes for CSASGTSGMSYEQYF.

Written as DNA, the CDR3 is TGTGCCAGCAGTTTAGGGTCAGGGAATAGAGGCACTGAAGCTTTCTTT. It translates to CASSLGSGNRGTEAFF. This chain joins TRBV28 and TRBJ1-1; D is perhaps TRBD1 (5 bases). The CDR3 spans 16 residues. V lost 2 bases and J lost 4, with 17 bases in between. Germline V CDR1 and CDR2: MDHEN, SYDVKM. Combining the CDR3 with reference TRBV28 and TRBJ1-1 gives the whole variable domain DVKVTQSSRYLVKRTGEKVFLECVQDMDHENMFWYRQDPGLGLRLIYFSYDVKMKEKGDIPEGYSVSREKKERFSLILESASTNQTSMYLCASSLGSGNRGTEAFFGQGTRLTVV.

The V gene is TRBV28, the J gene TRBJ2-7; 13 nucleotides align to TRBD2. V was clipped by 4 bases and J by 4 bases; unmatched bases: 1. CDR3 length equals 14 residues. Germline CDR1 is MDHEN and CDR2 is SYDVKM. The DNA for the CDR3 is TGTGCCAGCAGTTCGACTAGCGGGAGGTACGAGCAGTACTTC. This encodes CASSSTSGRYEQYF.

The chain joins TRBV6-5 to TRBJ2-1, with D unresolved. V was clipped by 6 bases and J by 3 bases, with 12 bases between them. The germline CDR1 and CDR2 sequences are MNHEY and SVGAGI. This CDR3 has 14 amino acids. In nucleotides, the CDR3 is TGTGCCAGCAGACTCACCCGTGGCTACAATGAGCAGTTCTTC. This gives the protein CASRLTRGYNEQFF.

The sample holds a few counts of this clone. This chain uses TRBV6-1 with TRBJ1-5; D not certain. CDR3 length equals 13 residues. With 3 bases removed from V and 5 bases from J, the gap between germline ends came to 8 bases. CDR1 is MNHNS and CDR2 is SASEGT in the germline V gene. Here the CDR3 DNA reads TGTGCCAGCAGTGATGTCTATGATCAGCCCCAGCATTTT. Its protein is CASSDVYDQPQHF.

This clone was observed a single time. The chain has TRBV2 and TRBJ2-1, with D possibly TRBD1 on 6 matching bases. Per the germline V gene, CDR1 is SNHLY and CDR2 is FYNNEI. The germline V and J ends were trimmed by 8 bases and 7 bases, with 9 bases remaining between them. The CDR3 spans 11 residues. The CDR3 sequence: CASGGLNEQFF. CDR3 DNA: TGTGCCAGCGGGGGCTTGAATGAGCAGTTCTTC. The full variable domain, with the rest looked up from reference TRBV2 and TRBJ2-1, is EPEVTQTPSHQVTQMGQEVILRCVPISNHLYFYWYRQILGQKVEFLVSFYNNEISEKSEIFDDQFSVERPDGSNFTLKIRSTKLEDSAMYFCASGGLNEQFFGPGTRLTVL.

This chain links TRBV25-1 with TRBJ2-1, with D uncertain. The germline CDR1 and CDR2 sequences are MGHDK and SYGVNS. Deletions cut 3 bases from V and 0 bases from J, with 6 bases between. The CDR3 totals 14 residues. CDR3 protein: CASSDSISYNEQFF. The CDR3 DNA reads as TGTGCCAGCAGTGACAGTATCTCCTACAATGAGCAGTTCTTC.

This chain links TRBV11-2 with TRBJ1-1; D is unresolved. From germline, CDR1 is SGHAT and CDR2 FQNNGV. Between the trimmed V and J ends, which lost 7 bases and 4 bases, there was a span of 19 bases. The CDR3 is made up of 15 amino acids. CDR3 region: CASTQESSAGTEAFF. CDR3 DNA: TGTGCCAGCACCCAGGAAAGTTCGGCGGGCACTGAAGCTTTCTTT.

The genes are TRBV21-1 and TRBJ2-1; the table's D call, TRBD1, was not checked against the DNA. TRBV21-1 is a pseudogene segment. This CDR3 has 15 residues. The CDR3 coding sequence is TGTGCCAGCAGCAGTCCAGGGGCGCCTTACAATGAGCAGTTCTTC. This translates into CASSSPGAPYNEQFF.

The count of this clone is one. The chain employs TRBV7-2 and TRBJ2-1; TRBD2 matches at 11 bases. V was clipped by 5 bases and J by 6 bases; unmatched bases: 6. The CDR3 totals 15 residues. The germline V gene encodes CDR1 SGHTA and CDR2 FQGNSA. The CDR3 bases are TGTGCCAGCAGCCTAGGGCTAGCGGGGGGCAATGAGCAGTTCTTC. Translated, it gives CASSLGLAGGNEQFF.

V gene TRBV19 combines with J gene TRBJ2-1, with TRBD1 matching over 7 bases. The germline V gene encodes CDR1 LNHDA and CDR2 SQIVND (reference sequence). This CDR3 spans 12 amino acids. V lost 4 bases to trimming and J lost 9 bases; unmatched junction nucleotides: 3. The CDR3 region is CASSRTGFEQFF. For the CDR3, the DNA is TGTGCCAGTAGTAGGACAGGTTTTGAGCAGTTCTTC. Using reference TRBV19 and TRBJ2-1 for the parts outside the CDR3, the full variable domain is DGGITQSPKYLFRKEGQNVTLSCEQNLNHDAMYWYRQDPGQGLRLIYYSQIVNDFQKGDIAEGYSVSREKKESFPLTVTSAQKNPTAFYLCASSRTGFEQFFGPGTRLTVL.

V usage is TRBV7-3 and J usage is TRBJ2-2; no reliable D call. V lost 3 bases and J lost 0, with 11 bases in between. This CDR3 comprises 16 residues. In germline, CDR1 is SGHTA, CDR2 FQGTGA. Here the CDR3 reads CASSFGPAANTGELFF. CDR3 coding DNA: TGTGCCAGCAGCTTTGGGCCGGCCGCGAACACCGGGGAGCTGTTTTTT.

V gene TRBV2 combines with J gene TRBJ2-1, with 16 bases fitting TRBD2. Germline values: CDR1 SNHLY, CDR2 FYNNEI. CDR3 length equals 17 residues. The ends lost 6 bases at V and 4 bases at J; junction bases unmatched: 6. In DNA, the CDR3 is TGTGCCAGCAGGGCTGGGACTAGCGGGAGGGGGTACAATGAGCAGTTCTTC. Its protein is CASRAGTSGRGYNEQFF.

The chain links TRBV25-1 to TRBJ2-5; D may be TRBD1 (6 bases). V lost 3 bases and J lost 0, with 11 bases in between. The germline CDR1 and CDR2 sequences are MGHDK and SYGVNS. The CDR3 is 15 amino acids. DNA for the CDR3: TGTGCCAGCAGTGACCCCGACAGGTACCAAGAGACCCAGTACTTC. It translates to CASSDPDRYQETQYF.

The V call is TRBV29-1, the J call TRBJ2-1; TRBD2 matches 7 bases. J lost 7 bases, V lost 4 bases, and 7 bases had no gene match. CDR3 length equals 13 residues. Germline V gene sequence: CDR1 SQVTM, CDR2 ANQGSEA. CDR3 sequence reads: CSVAWSGANEQFF. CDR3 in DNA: TGCAGCGTTGCTTGGAGCGGGGCTAATGAGCAGTTCTTC.

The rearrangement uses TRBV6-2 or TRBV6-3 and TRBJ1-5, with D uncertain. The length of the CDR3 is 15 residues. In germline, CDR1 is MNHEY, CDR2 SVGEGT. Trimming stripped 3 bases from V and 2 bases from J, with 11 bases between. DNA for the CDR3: TGTGCCAGCAGTTATGGGCAGGTGGGCAATCAGCCCCAGCATTTT. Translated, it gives CASSYGQVGNQPQHF.

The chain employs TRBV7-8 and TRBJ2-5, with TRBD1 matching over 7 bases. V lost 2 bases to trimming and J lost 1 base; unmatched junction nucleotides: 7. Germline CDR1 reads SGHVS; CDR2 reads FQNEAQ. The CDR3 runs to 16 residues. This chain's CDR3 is CASSLQTGMGQETQYF. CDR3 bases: TGTGCCAGCAGCTTACAGACAGGGATGGGCCAAGAGACCCAGTACTTC.

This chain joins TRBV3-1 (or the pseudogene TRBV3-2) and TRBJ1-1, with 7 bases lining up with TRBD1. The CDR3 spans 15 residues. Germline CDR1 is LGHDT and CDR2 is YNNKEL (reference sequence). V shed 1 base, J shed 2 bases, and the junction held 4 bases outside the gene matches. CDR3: CASSQGAGGNTEAFF. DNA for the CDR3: TGTGCCAGCAGCCAAGGGGCAGGGGGTAACACTGAAGCTTTCTTT.